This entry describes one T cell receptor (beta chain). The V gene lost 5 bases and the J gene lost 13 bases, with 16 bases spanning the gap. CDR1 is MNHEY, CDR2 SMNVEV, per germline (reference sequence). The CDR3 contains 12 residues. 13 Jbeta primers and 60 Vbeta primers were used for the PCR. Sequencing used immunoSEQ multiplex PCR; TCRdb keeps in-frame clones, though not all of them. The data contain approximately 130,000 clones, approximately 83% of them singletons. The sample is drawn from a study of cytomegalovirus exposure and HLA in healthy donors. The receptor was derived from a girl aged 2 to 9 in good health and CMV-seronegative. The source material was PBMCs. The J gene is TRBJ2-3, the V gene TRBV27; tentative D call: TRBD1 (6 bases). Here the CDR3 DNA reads TGTGCCAGCAGTACTCCAACAGGGTTCGAGTATTTT. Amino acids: CASSTPTGFEYF.